A selection of T cell receptor beta chains follows, all from one sample in a study of T cell responses to AZD1222 COVID-19 vaccine. The assay was immunoSEQ multiplex PCR, and TCRdb's table has in-frame clones only and misses some. The sample includes roughly 200,000 clones, 91% of them seen just once. The specimen comprised peripheral blood, sampled 28 days after the second AZD1222 dose. The receptors stem from an adult who received the AZD1222 COVID-19 vaccine. Both conserved end residues are part of each CDR3. The D gene is left open where the match is weak. Expanded clones are given a class, and other clones once, few, many or no size at all.

size: once
V: TRBV7-6
D: TRBD2
J: TRBJ2-1
DNA: TGTGCCAGCAGTCCAAGCACTAGCGGATACAATGAGCAGTTCTTC
CDR3: CASSPSTSGYNEQFF

size: -
V: TRBV7-9
D: -
J: TRBJ2-5
DNA: TGTGCCAGCAGCTTAGTAGGTGGGGTGAAAGAGACCCAGTACTTC
CDR3: CASSLVGGVKETQYF

size: -
V: TRBV7-9
D: TRBD2
J: TRBJ2-1
DNA: TGTGCCAGCAGCTTATGGACTAGCGGGGCCTACAATGAGCAGTTCTTC
CDR3: CASSLWTSGAYNEQFF

size: -
V: TRBV2
D: -
J: TRBJ1-1
DNA: TGTGCCAGCAGTGAAAAGGGGAGGGGCACTGAAGCTTTCTTT
CDR3: CASSEKGRGTEAFF

size: -
V: TRBV29-1
D: -
J: TRBJ2-3
DNA: TGCAGCGTTGAAGATCTTGTAGACGCCACAGATACGCAGTATTTT
CDR3: CSVEDLVDATDTQYF

size: -
V: TRBV5-1
D: -
J: TRBJ1-1
DNA: TGCGCCAGCAGCTTTCAGATGGACACTGAAGCTTTCTTT
CDR3: CASSFQMDTEAFF

size: -
V: TRBV14
D: TRBD1
J: TRBJ1-3
DNA: TGTGCCAGCAGCCGGAGACAGGGAGTGGATGGAAACACCATATATTTT
CDR3: CASSRRQGVDGNTIYF

size: -
V: TRBV24-1
D: -
J: TRBJ1-1
DNA: TGTGCCACCAGTCAGGGGCCCACTGAAGCTTTCTTT
CDR3: CATSQGPTEAFF

size: -
V: TRBV20-1
D: -
J: TRBJ1-1
DNA: TGCAGTGCCCCCTCCAGAGAAGCTTTCTTT
CDR3: CSAPSREAFF

size: few
V: TRBV6-5
D: -
J: TRBJ1-5
DNA: TGTGCCAGCAGTCCAGGGAGGAATCAGCCCCAGCATTTT
CDR3: CASSPGRNQPQHF

size: -
V: TRBV5-1
D: -
J: TRBJ1-6
DNA: TGCGCCAGCAGCTTGGGAGGGGAGGGTTCACCCCTCCACTTT
CDR3: CASSLGGEGSPLHF

size: -
V: TRBV29-1
D: -
J: TRBJ2-7
DNA: TGCAGCGTTGTAATCCAGGGGGGGTACTACGAGCAGTACTTC
CDR3: CSVVIQGGYYEQYF

size: medium-sized
V: TRBV28
D: -
J: TRBJ1-3
DNA: TGTGCCAGCAGTTTATGGAGGGCGGGACTCGTAAACACCATATATTTT
CDR3: CASSLWRAGLVNTIYF

size: -
V: TRBV30
D: -
J: TRBJ2-1
DNA: TGTGCCGGGGGGAGGGGGTACAATGAGCAGTTCTTC
CDR3: CAGGRGYNEQFF

size: -
V: TRBV10-2
D: -
J: TRBJ2-7
DNA: TGCGCCAGCAGTGAGGGGTCCTTCCAAGGGTACGAGCAGTACTTC
CDR3: CASSEGSFQGYEQYF

size: once
V: TRBV5-1
D: -
J: TRBJ1-1
DNA: TGCGCCAGCAGCCCTGGCCGGGCCCTTACTGAAGCTTTCTTT
CDR3: CASSPGRALTEAFF

size: -
V: TRBV30
D: TRBD1
J: TRBJ1-2
DNA: TGTGCCTGGTGTTACGGGACAGGGATTCGGGGCTACACCTTC
CDR3: CAWCYGTGIRGYTF

size: -
V: TRBV19
D: -
J: TRBJ1-5
DNA: TGTGCCAGTAACCCACGGGCGGGCAATCAGCCCCAGCATTTT
CDR3: CASNPRAGNQPQHF

size: -
V: TRBV11-3
D: TRBD1
J: TRBJ1-5
DNA: TGTGCCAGCAGCCCACGGGACAGGGGGTCTCATAGCAATCAGCCCCAGCATTTT
CDR3: CASSPRDRGSHSNQPQHF

size: -
V: TRBV6-2/TRBV6-3
D: TRBD1
J: TRBJ2-1
DNA: TGTGCCAGCAGTTTCCGACAGGGATCAAGCAATGAGCAGTTCTTC
CDR3: CASSFRQGSSNEQFF

size: -
V: TRBV18
D: -
J: TRBJ1-4
DNA: TGTGCCAGCTCCTCGGGGCTCGGGGCTAATGAAAAACTGTTTTTT
CDR3: CASSSGLGANEKLFF

size: -
V: TRBV5-1
D: -
J: TRBJ2-2
DNA: TGCGCCAGCAGCTTGGCAGTAACCGGGGAGCTGTTTTTT
CDR3: CASSLAVTGELFF

size: -
V: TRBV7-9
D: -
J: TRBJ1-2
DNA: TGTGCCAGCAGCTTAGAGGTGCCGGGCTTGGGCTACACCTTC
CDR3: CASSLEVPGLGYTF

size: -
V: TRBV30
D: -
J: TRBJ1-5
DNA: TGTGCCTGGAGTGTTTCGATCAATCAGCCCCAGCATTTT
CDR3: CAWSVSINQPQHF

size: -
V: TRBV3-1/TRBV3-2
D: -
J: TRBJ2-5
DNA: TGTGCCAGCGGCAGAGGAGGCACCCGGGCGGAGACCCAGTACTTC
CDR3: CASGRGGTRAETQYF